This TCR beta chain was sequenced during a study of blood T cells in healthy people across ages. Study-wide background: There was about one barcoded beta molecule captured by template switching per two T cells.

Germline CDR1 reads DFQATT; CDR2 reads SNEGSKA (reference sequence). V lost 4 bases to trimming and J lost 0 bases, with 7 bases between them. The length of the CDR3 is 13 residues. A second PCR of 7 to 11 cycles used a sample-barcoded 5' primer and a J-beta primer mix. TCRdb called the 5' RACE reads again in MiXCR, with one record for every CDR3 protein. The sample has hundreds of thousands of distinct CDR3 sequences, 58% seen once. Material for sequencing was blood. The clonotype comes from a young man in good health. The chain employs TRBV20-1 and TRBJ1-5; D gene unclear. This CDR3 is CSATGYSNQPQHF. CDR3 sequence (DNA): TGCAGTGCTACTGGTTATAGCAATCAGCCCCAGCATTTT.